These 27 T cell receptor beta chains originate from one sample sequenced in a study of sequential checkpoint blockade in melanoma. Specified treatment: randomized to nivolumab then ipilimumab (arm A) or the reverse (arm B). Measured with immunoSEQ multiplex PCR; TCRdb has only the in-frame clones, and not every one. The table has 31,000 or so clones, about 88% seen once. Specimen: CD8+ T cells sorted from blood (inferred from file names), collected from a patient given nivolumab and ipilimumab in sequence. These receptors were collected from a human donor with melanoma.

As regards this clone: The same CDR3 is also encoded by other DNA sequences in this sample. DNA of the CDR3: TGTGCCAGCAGTGACGGGAATAGCAATCAGCCCCAGCATTTT. This sequence encodes CASSDGNSNQPQHF. The chain is built from TRBV2 and TRBJ1-5; D unresolved. The ends were cut back, 3 bases at V and 0 bases at J, with 6 bases in the middle. Germline assignment: CDR1 SNHLY and CDR2 FYNNEI. The CDR3 spans 14 residues.

This chain connects TRBV5-1 to TRBJ2-7; a possible D gene is TRBD1 (6 bases). Germline-derived CDR1 and CDR2 are SGHRS and YFSETQ. V lost 3 bases, J lost 5 bases, and 12 bases lay in between. CDR3 length: 13 residues. CDR3 residues: CASSWTVRDEQYF. DNA of the CDR3: TGCGCCAGCAGCTGGACAGTTCGGGACGAGCAGTACTTC.

This rearrangement joins TRBV2 to TRBJ2-3; TRBD2 is a possible D gene (7 bases). The CDR3 spans 13 residues. The germline gives CDR1 SNHLY, CDR2 FYNNEI. The germline V and J ends were trimmed by 10 bases and 3 bases, with 14 bases remaining between them. In nucleotides, the CDR3 is TGTGCCAAAGGGGGGGGGCTGACAGATACGCAGTATTTT. As protein: CAKGGGLTDTQYF. Complete variable domain (other parts from reference TRBV2 and TRBJ2-3): EPEVTQTPSHQVTQMGQEVILRCVPISNHLYFYWYRQILGQKVEFLVSFYNNEISEKSEIFDDQFSVERPDGSNFTLKIRSTKLEDSAMYFCAKGGGLTDTQYFGPGTRLTVL.

The chain has TRBV12-1 and TRBJ1-2. TRBV12-1 is termed a pseudogene. The CDR3 length is 13 residues. Written as DNA, the CDR3 is TGTGCCAGCAGCTTTTCGCCGGAGAATGGCTACACCTTC. Translation gives CASSFSPENGYTF.

This sequence joins TRBV6-5 and TRBJ2-5; the D gene is possibly TRBD2 (6 bases). Germline CDR1 MNHEY, CDR2 SVGAGI. Trimming left V 3 bases short and J 3 bases short, with 11 bases between. The CDR3 has 14 residues. The chain's CDR3 is CASSYSGVEETQYF. The CDR3 DNA sequence: TGTGCCAGCAGTTATTCGGGAGTGGAAGAGACCCAGTACTTC.

This chain joins TRBV2 and TRBJ1-5, with 7 bases matching TRBD1. The CDR3 contains 20 residues. The V gene end was trimmed by 5 bases and the J gene end by 0 bases; junction bases not matched to a gene: 19. Germline CDR1 reads SNHLY; CDR2 reads FYNNEI. The CDR3 DNA follows: TGTGCCAGCAGTAATTTTTTAGGGGACAGCCGTATGAATAGCAATCAGCCCCAGCATTTT. Its protein product is CASSNFLGDSRMNSNQPQHF.

The chain recombines TRBV19 with TRBJ2-7, with TRBD2 matching 14 bases. The V gene end was trimmed by 5 bases and the J gene end by 0 bases; junction bases not matched to a gene: 6. Per germline, CDR1 LNHDA and CDR2 SQIVND (reference sequence). CDR3 size: 17 residues. The CDR3 nucleotides read TGTGCCAGTAGTTCCCCGACTAGCGGGGGGGGCTCCTACGAGCAGTACTTC. Translated: CASSSPTSGGGSYEQYF.

The J gene is TRBJ2-7, the V gene TRBV28; D is uncertain. Germline-derived CDR1 and CDR2 are MDHEN and SYDVKM. CDR3 length: 14 amino acids. Deletions cut 3 bases from V and 0 bases from J, with 9 bases between. CDR3 protein: CASSFVVSSYEQYF. The CDR3, as DNA: TGTGCCAGCAGTTTTGTGGTGAGCTCCTACGAGCAGTACTTC.

This clone was recorded only once. The rearrangement uses TRBV18 and TRBJ2-3; TRBD2 is a possible D gene (6 bases). Trimming stripped 10 bases from V and 1 base from J, with 15 bases between. Germline values: CDR1 KGHSH, CDR2 LQKENI. CDR3 length: 14 amino acids. In DNA form, the CDR3 reads TGTGCCACCACCGGGGTAGCGGGCACAGATACGCAGTATTTT. Protein product: CATTGVAGTDTQYF.

The gene calls are TRBV5-1 and TRBJ2-7; no firm D call. The CDR3 runs 12 residues. The germline CDR1 and CDR2 sequences are SGHRS and YFSETQ. V lost 0 bases and J 4 bases, leaving 5 bases between the germline ends. The CDR3 DNA is TGCGCCAGCAGCTTGGGCGGTTACGAGCAGTACTTC. Translated, it gives CASSLGGYEQYF.

This clone occurred once. For the CDR3, the DNA is TGCAGCGTTGTCAGGACTAGCGGCTCCTACGAGCAGTACTTC. Amino acids: CSVVRTSGSYEQYF. This chain uses TRBV29-1 with TRBJ2-7; TRBD2 matches at 10 bases. CDR1 and CDR2 from the germline V gene are SQVTM and ANQGSEA. CDR3 size: 14 residues. The V segment lost 4 bases and the J segment 0 bases; nucleotides outside the gene matches: 3.

The chain has TRBV7-9 and TRBJ1-5, with D perhaps TRBD1 (5 bases). Germline V gene data show CDR1 as SEHNR and CDR2 as FQNEAQ (reference sequence). V was pared by 1 base and J by 2 bases, with 9 bases between. CDR3 length: 15 amino acids. CDR3 sequence reads: CASSLGTGGNQPQHF. Here the CDR3 DNA reads TGTGCCAGCAGCTTAGGCACGGGGGGCAATCAGCCCCAGCATTTT.

This chain connects TRBV2 to TRBJ2-1, with 9 bases matching TRBD2. The CDR3 sequence is 16 residues long. V gave up 3 bases and J gave up 6 bases; unmatched junction bases: 9. CDR1 is SNHLY and CDR2 is FYNNEI in the germline V gene. In DNA form, the CDR3 reads TGTGCCAGCAGTGATGCCGGACTAGCGTGGCGCAATGAGCAGTTCTTC. Its translation: CASSDAGLAWRNEQFF.

This chain joins TRBV6-1 and TRBJ2-2, with D possibly being TRBD1 (5 bases). Germline CDR1 MNHNS, CDR2 SASEGT. Trimming left V 1 base short and J 3 bases short, with 15 bases between. There are 17 residues in the CDR3. CDR3 sequence reads: CASSEVPWQGDTGELFF. Here the CDR3 DNA reads TGTGCCAGCAGTGAAGTTCCTTGGCAGGGTGACACCGGGGAGCTGTTTTTT.

The V and J genes are TRBV9 and TRBJ2-1; no clear D. Germline V gene lookup returns CDR1 SGDLS and CDR2 YYNGEE. The CDR3 has 17 residues. Trimming cost V 1 base and J 6 bases, with 20 bases left between them. CDR3 DNA sequence: TGTGCCAGCAGCGTAAGAGTCACCACTGGGCCCCCCAATGAGCAGTTCTTC. Amino acid sequence: CASSVRVTTGPPNEQFF.

The rearrangement joins TRBV6-4 to TRBJ2-2; maybe TRBD2 (7 bases). The CDR3 contains 16 residues. Germline V lookup: CDR1 MRHNA, CDR2 SNTAGT. The ends were cut back, 2 bases at V and 4 bases at J, with 14 bases in the middle. CDR3 sequence: CASSDGGGSGTGELFF. CDR3 DNA: TGTGCCAGCAGTGACGGGGGCGGGAGTGGCACCGGGGAGCTGTTTTTT.

The V gene is TRBV7-9, the J gene TRBJ1-3, with D tentatively TRBD1 (5 bases). The V gene lost 0 bases and the J gene lost 0 bases, with 9 bases spanning the gap. From germline, CDR1 is SEHNR and CDR2 FQNEAQ (reference sequence). The CDR3 runs to 16 residues. The DNA of the CDR3 is TGTGCCAGCAGCTTAGCGAAGGGGAACTCTGGAAACACCATATATTTT. This codes for CASSLAKGNSGNTIYF. The variable domain in full, completed from reference TRBV7-9 and TRBJ1-3, reads DTGVSQNPRHKITKRGQNVTFRCDPISEHNRLYWYRQTLGQGPEFLTYFQNEAQLEKSRLLSDRFSAERPKGSFSTLEIQRTEQGDSAMYLCASSLAKGNSGNTIYFGEGSWLTVV.

The genes are TRBV27 and TRBJ2-5, with a weak D call TRBD1 (5 bases). Germline V CDR1 and CDR2: MNHEY, SMNVEV (reference sequence). This CDR3 spans 16 amino acids. V was shortened by 2 bases and J by 0 bases, with 13 bases between the two germline ends. The CDR3 spells CASSLGPGRDQETQYF. The CDR3 region has the DNA TGTGCCAGCAGTTTAGGACCAGGGCGAGACCAAGAGACCCAGTACTTC.

V is TRBV30 and J is TRBJ2-2; the match to TRBD1 covers 10 bases. After removal of 5 bases from V and 4 bases from J, the junction contained 7 bases not matched to a gene. Germline assignment: CDR1 GTSNPN and CDR2 SVGIG (reference sequence). CDR3 length equals 15 residues. CDR3 region: CAWDTGTGVTGELFF. The CDR3 DNA follows: TGTGCCTGGGATACCGGGACAGGGGTCACCGGGGAGCTGTTTTTT.

This chain joins TRBV27 and TRBJ2-4, with D unclear. The CDR3 is made up of 13 amino acids. CDR1 is MNHEY and CDR2 is SMNVEV in the germline V gene (reference sequence). Trimming left V 5 bases short and J 0 bases short, with 5 bases between. The CDR3 loop reads CASSIIAKNIQYF. The CDR3 bases are TGTGCCAGCAGTATAATAGCCAAAAACATTCAGTACTTC.

J is TRBJ2-3 and V is TRBV27; the D gene is possibly TRBD1 (7 bases). V shed 4 bases and J shed 0 bases, with 11 bases lying between them. The CDR3 is made up of 15 amino acids. Germline V gene data show CDR1 as MNHEY and CDR2 as SMNVEV (reference sequence). CDR3 sequence (DNA): TGTGCCAGCAGTTATTCAGGGGGGAGCACAGATACGCAGTATTTT. Its translation is CASSYSGGSTDTQYF.

The chain couples TRBV4-1 to TRBJ2-7, with 7 bases identical to TRBD1. V gave up 1 base and J gave up 0 bases; unmatched junction bases: 3. The CDR3 is 15 residues long. The V gene's germline CDR1 is MGHRA and CDR2 YSYEKL. In DNA form, the CDR3 reads TGCGCCAGCAGCCAAGGACGACAGGGCTCCTACGAGCAGTACTTC. This encodes CASSQGRQGSYEQYF.

The rearrangement joins TRBV29-1 to TRBJ1-3, with 9 bases identical to TRBD1. Germline trimming cut 7 bases from V and 4 bases from J; bases unmatched to any gene: 11. This CDR3 is built from 15 residues. Per the germline V gene, CDR1 is SQVTM and CDR2 is ANQGSEA. This CDR3 is CSADSGQGVGNTIYF. CDR3 bases: TGCAGCGCAGATTCGGGACAGGGAGTAGGAAACACCATATATTTT.

The chain has TRBV18 and TRBJ2-7; the D gene is possibly TRBD2 (6 bases). The CDR3 covers 14 residues. Trimming took off 4 bases at V and 2 bases at J, with 12 bases between the two ends. CDR1 KGHSH and CDR2 LQKENI come from the germline V gene. Here the CDR3 reads CASSRVSGAYEQYF. For the CDR3, the DNA is TGTGCCAGCTCACGTGTTAGCGGAGCCTACGAGCAGTACTTC.

The chain combines TRBV2 with TRBJ2-3, with 7 bases fitting TRBD2. V was clipped by 7 bases and J by 2 bases; unmatched bases: 12. The CDR3 has 16 residues. The V gene's germline CDR1 is SNHLY and CDR2 FYNNEI. CDR3 sequence reads: CASTREGRGDTDTQYF. In DNA, the CDR3 is TGTGCCAGCACTCGAGAGGGACGGGGGGACACAGATACGCAGTATTTT.

The gene calls are TRBV6-5 and TRBJ2-7; D remains unclear. V was trimmed by 6 bases and J by 0 bases, leaving 15 bases between them. From germline, CDR1 is MNHEY and CDR2 SVGAGI. This CDR3 is 15 amino acids long. For the CDR3, the DNA is TGTGCCAGCAGCCCTACTGTCGGTAGCTCCTACGAGCAGTACTTC. Translated, it gives CASSPTVGSSYEQYF.

The genes are TRBV28 and TRBJ1-5; 9 bases are shared with TRBD1. CDR1 and CDR2 (germline): MDHEN, SYDVKM. This CDR3 has 15 residues. J lost 2 bases, V lost 5 bases, and 4 bases had no gene match. This chain's CDR3 is CASSRDRAGNQPQHF. CDR3 coding DNA: TGTGCCAGCAGTCGGGACAGGGCGGGCAATCAGCCCCAGCATTTT.